These 20 T cell receptor beta chains originate from one sample sequenced in a study of identical twins. MiXCR was run by TCRdb on the 5' RACE reads, yielding one entry per CDR3 protein. The data hold about 690,000 distinct CDR3 sequences, with approximately 6% observed a single time. The sequenced sample was naive T cells sorted from blood. Every receptor here comes from a man younger than 30 in good health.

The CDR3 here is CASSEWAGVGNEQFF. The CDR3 DNA reads TGTGCCAGCAGTGAATGGGCGGGAGTAGGGAATGAGCAGTTCTTC. The V and J genes are TRBV6-1 and TRBJ2-1; 7 nucleotides align to TRBD2. V lost 2 bases and J lost 7; bases outside the gene matches: 8. This CDR3 is built from 15 residues. Germline V CDR1 and CDR2: MNHNS, SASEGT.

This clonotype was counted between two and nine times. The chain has TRBV7-9 and TRBJ2-3; D gene ambiguous. The CDR3 sequence is 14 residues long. The V gene lost 7 bases and the J gene lost 6 bases, with 17 bases spanning the gap. Germline CDR1 reads SEHNR; CDR2 reads FQNEAQ (reference sequence). The CDR3 sequence: CASISQAQLDTQYF. In DNA, the CDR3 is TGTGCCAGCATAAGCCAGGCGCAGCTGGATACGCAGTATTTT.

The sample holds many counts of this clonotype. The chain links TRBV20-1 to TRBJ2-2, with D unclear. The CDR3 has 15 amino acids. Germline V lookup: CDR1 DFQATT, CDR2 SNEGSKA (reference sequence). Trimming removed 0 bases at V and 3 bases at J, with 11 bases between. The CDR3, as DNA: TGCAGTGCTAGAGATAGGCGCGTGGACACCGGGGAGCTGTTTTTT. Encoded protein: CSARDRRVDTGELFF.

Details on this clonotype: One base away lies a much larger clone, so this may be a sequencing read error. In this CDR3 the conserved last residue, phenylalanine or tryptophan, is missing, so a read error is likely. V usage is TRBV15 and J usage is TRBJ1-3, with 11 bases that match TRBD1. The CDR3 runs to 16 residues. Germline V gene data show CDR1 as LNHNV and CDR2 as YYDKDF (reference sequence). V shed 6 bases and J 3 bases; nucleotides not matched to a gene: 7. CDR3 residues: CATSLLDRGLGNTIYS. The CDR3 DNA follows: TGTGCCACCAGTCTCCTGGACAGGGGGCTTGGAAACACCATATATTCT.

As regards this clonotype: This could be a read error, since a much larger clone is one nucleotide away. This CDR3 is CASSQIAGGVGQETQYF. The DNA for the CDR3 is TGTGCCAGCAGCCAAATCGCTGGGGGTGTGGGACAAGAGACCCAGTACTTC. V and J are TRBV3-1 and TRBJ2-5; D is tentatively TRBD1 or TRBD2 (5 bases each). The germline V gene encodes CDR1 LGHDT and CDR2 YNNKEL (reference sequence). V shed 2 bases and J shed 2 bases, with 18 bases lying between them. The CDR3 is 17 amino acids.

This sequence joins TRBV10-3 and TRBJ1-1, with 7 bases fitting TRBD1. This CDR3 contains 13 residues. The J segment lost 4 bases and the V segment lost 7 bases, leaving 6 bases of the junction unmatched. The germline gives CDR1 ENHRY, CDR2 SYGVKD. CDR3 region: CAINPTGSTEAFF. The CDR3 DNA reads TGTGCCATCAACCCGACAGGGAGCACTGAAGCTTTCTTT.

This clonotype was seen more than once but under ten times. V usage is TRBV27 and J usage is TRBJ2-5; 9 nucleotides agree with TRBD2. The J segment lost 5 bases and the V segment lost 6 bases, leaving 13 bases of the junction unmatched. Germline lookup yields CDR1 MNHEY and CDR2 SMNVEV (reference sequence). The CDR3 extends over 16 amino acids. CDR3 sequence (DNA): TGTGCCAGCAGCCCATTAGAGGCGGGAGGGCCGGAGACCCAGTACTTC. Residues: CASSPLEAGGPETQYF.

This clonotype occurred many times. The gene calls are TRBV15 and TRBJ2-7; D may be TRBD1 (6 bases). Germline V lookup: CDR1 LNHNV, CDR2 YYDKDF (reference sequence). The CDR3 runs to 12 residues. V lost 1 base, J lost 7 bases, and 8 bases lay in between. The CDR3 loop is CATSRVGGEQYV. CDR3 nucleotide sequence: TGTGCCACCAGCAGAGTAGGGGGAGAGCAGTACGTC.

In its sample, this clonotype was seen many times. This CDR3 is CSARGLQTNEQFF. DNA for the CDR3: TGCAGTGCTAGAGGACTCCAGACCAATGAGCAGTTCTTC. The chain recombines TRBV20-1 with TRBJ2-1; D is uncertain. Looked up from germline, CDR1 is DFQATT and CDR2 is SNEGSKA (reference sequence). The V gene lost 1 base and the J gene lost 6 bases, with 10 bases spanning the gap. The CDR3 is 13 residues long.

This clonotype showed up many times. Here the CDR3 reads CAISEGATDTQYF. CDR3 in DNA: TGTGCCATCAGTGAAGGGGCGACAGATACGCAGTATTTT. The chain recombines TRBV10-3 with TRBJ2-3; tentatively, D is TRBD1 (5 bases). CDR3 length equals 13 residues. CDR1 and CDR2 (germline): ENHRY, SYGVKD. The V end lost 3 bases, the J end lost 3 bases, and 7 bases lay between the germline ends.

CDR3: CATGEQYF. CDR3 DNA sequence: TGTGCCACTGGCGAGCAGTACTTC. The rearrangement joins TRBV2 to TRBJ2-7, with D hard to call. The CDR3 runs to 8 residues. V lost 10 bases and J lost 6, with 4 bases in between. CDR1 and CDR2 (germline): SNHLY, FYNNEI. The full variable domain, its missing parts supplied by reference TRBV2 and TRBJ2-7, is EPEVTQTPSHQVTQMGQEVILRCVPISNHLYFYWYRQILGQKVEFLVSFYNNEISEKSEIFDDQFSVERPDGSNFTLKIRSTKLEDSAMYFCATGEQYFGPGTRLTVT.

This clonotype was observed a handful of times. V gene TRBV7-9 combines with J gene TRBJ2-3, with D possibly TRBD1 on 6 matching bases. CDR1 and CDR2 (germline): SEHNR, FQNEAQ (reference sequence). This CDR3 is built from 14 residues. V lost 6 bases and J 5 bases, leaving 15 bases between the germline ends. CDR3 in amino acids: CASSFPSGEDTQYF. The CDR3 bases are TGTGCCAGCAGTTTCCCATCAGGGGAAGATACGCAGTATTTT.

The CDR3 DNA is TGTGCCAGCAGCCGCATCCTTGAGAATGAGCAGTTCTTC. This sequence encodes CASSRILENEQFF. The J gene is TRBJ2-1, the V gene TRBV5-6; no firm D call. The germline V gene has CDR1 SGHDT and CDR2 YYEEEE. V lost 4 bases and J lost 7, with 12 bases in between. The CDR3 extends over 13 amino acids.

The V call is TRBV3-1, the J call TRBJ2-2; D remains ambiguous. Trimming removed 0 bases from V and 6 bases from J, with 11 bases in between. Germline V CDR1 and CDR2: LGHDT, YNNKEL (reference sequence). The CDR3 spans 15 residues. CDR3 sequence reads: CASSQDYGTAGELFF. CDR3 in DNA: TGTGCCAGCAGCCAAGATTATGGTACGGCCGGGGAGCTGTTTTTT.

This clonotype was recorded at least ten times. This sequence joins TRBV20-1 and TRBJ2-3; perhaps TRBD1 as D (5 bases). CDR3 length: 12 amino acids. Germline lookup yields CDR1 DFQATT and CDR2 SNEGSKA (reference sequence). V lost 3 bases, J lost 5 bases, and 9 bases lay in between. This CDR3 is CSASPREDTQYF. The CDR3 DNA sequence: TGCAGTGCTAGTCCCAGGGAAGATACGCAGTATTTT.

Ten or more counts support this clonotype. The chain combines TRBV12-3 or TRBV12-4 with TRBJ2-2, with D perhaps matching TRBD2 (6 bases). The CDR3 covers 17 residues. Trimming took off 0 bases at V and 7 bases at J, with 18 bases between the two ends. Here the CDR3 DNA reads TGTGCCAGCAGTTTAGCGCTAGGAGGGGACGCAAGCGGGGAGCTGTTTTTT. Translated, it gives CASSLALGGDASGELFF.

The sample holds a few counts of this clonotype. The rearrangement uses TRBV11-2 and TRBJ2-7, with D perhaps TRBD2 (5 bases). This CDR3 is built from 14 residues. Germline V CDR1 and CDR2: SGHAT, FQNNGV. Trimming stripped 1 base from V and 2 bases from J, with 9 bases between. CDR3 nucleotides: TGTGCCAGCAGCTTAGGGGTCGGGACCTACGAGCAGTACTTC. Amino acids: CASSLGVGTYEQYF.

This clonotype turned up a few times. J is TRBJ2-6 and V is TRBV20-1; unclear D gene. Trimming removed 6 bases from V and 1 base from J, with 10 bases in between. CDR3 length equals 14 residues. The germline V gene has CDR1 DFQATT and CDR2 SNEGSKA (reference sequence). The CDR3 DNA is TGCAGTGCGCAAAGTAGTTCTGGGGCCAACGTCCTGACTTTC. Translation gives CSAQSSSGANVLTF.

As to this clonotype: This may arise from a read error, as a much more abundant clone is one base away. This chain uses TRBV12-3 or TRBV12-4 with TRBJ2-2; 8 nucleotides agree with TRBD2. The V and J ends lost 5 bases and 7 bases, in that order; junction bases with no gene match: 9. The CDR3 extends over 15 amino acids. This chain's CDR3 is CASSTGGRIIGELFF. For the CDR3, the DNA is TGTGCCAGCAGTACTGGCGGGAGGATAATCGGGGAGCTGTTTTTT.

This clonotype was detected a few times. The chain carries TRBV14 and TRBJ1-1, with D uncertain. In germline, CDR1 is SGHDN, CDR2 FVKESK. This CDR3 comprises 14 residues. The V and J ends lost 1 base and 5 bases respectively, with 11 bases between them. The CDR3 protein is CASSQVGGRTEAFF. In nucleotides, the CDR3 is TGTGCCAGCAGCCAAGTTGGCGGTCGTACTGAAGCTTTCTTT.